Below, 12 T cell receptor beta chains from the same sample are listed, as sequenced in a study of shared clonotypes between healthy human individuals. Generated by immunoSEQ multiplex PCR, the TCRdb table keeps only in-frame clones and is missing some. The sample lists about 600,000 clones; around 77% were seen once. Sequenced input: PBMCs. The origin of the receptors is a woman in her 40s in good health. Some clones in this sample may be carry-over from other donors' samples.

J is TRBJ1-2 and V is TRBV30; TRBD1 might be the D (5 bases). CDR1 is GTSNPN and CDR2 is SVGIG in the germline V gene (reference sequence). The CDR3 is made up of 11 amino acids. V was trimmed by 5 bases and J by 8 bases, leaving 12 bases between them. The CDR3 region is CAWGAVGGYTF. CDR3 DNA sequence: TGTGCCTGGGGGGCAGTCGGGGGCTACACCTTC.

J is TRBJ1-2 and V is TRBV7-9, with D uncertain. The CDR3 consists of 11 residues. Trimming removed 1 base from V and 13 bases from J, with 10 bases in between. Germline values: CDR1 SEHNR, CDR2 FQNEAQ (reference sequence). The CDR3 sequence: CASSLGPGFTF. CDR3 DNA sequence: TGTGCCAGCAGCTTAGGTCCCGGGTTCACCTTC.

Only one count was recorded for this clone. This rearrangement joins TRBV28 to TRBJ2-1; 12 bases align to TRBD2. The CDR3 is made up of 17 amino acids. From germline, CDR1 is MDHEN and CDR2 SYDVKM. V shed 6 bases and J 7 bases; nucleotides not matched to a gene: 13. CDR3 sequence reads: CASRPSLAGGQGNEQFF. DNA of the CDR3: TGTGCCAGCAGGCCATCCCTAGCGGGAGGGCAAGGGAATGAGCAGTTCTTC.

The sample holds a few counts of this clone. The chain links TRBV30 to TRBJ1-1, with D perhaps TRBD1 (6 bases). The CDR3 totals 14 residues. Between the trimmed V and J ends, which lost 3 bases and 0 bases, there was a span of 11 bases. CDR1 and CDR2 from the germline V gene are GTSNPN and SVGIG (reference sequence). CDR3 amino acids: CAWSPTGLNTEAFF. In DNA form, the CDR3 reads TGTGCCTGGAGCCCGACAGGTTTGAACACTGAAGCTTTCTTT. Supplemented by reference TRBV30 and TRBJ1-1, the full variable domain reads SQTIHQWPATLVQPVGSPLSLECTVEGTSNPNLYWYRQAAGRGLQLLFYSVGIGQISSEVPQNLSASRPQDRQFILSSKKLLLSDSGFYLCAWSPTGLNTEAFFGQGTRLTVV.

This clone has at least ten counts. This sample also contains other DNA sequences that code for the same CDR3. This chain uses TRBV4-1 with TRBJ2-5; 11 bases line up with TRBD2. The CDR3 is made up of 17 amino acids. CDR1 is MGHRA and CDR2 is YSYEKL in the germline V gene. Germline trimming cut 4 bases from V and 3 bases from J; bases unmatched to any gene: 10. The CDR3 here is CASSPDLALAGEETQYF. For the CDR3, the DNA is TGCGCCAGCAGCCCAGACCTGGCACTAGCGGGGGAAGAGACCCAGTACTTC.

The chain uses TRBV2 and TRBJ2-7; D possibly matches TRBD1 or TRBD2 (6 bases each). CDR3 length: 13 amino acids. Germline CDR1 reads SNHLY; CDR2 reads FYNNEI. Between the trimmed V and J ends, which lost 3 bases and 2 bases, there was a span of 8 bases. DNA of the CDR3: TGTGCCAGCAGTGAGGAGGGGGCCTACGAGCAGTACTTC. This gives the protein CASSEEGAYEQYF. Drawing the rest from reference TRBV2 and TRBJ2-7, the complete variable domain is EPEVTQTPSHQVTQMGQEVILRCVPISNHLYFYWYRQILGQKVEFLVSFYNNEISEKSEIFDDQFSVERPDGSNFTLKIRSTKLEDSAMYFCASSEEGAYEQYFGPGTRLTVT.

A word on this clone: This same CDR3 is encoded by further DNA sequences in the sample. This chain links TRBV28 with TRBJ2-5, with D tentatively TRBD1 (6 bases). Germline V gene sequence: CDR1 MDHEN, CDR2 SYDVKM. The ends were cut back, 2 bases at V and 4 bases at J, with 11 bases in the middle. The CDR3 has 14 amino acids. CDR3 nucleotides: TGTGCCAGCAGTTTACTTGCAGGGGCAGAGACCCAGTACTTC. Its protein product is CASSLLAGAETQYF.

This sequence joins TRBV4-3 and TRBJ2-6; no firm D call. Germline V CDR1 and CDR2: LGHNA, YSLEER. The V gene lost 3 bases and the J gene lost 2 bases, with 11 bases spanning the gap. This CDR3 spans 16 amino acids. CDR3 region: CASSHSPSPGANVLTF. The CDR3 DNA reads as TGCGCCAGCAGCCACTCCCCGTCCCCTGGGGCCAACGTCCTGACTTTC.

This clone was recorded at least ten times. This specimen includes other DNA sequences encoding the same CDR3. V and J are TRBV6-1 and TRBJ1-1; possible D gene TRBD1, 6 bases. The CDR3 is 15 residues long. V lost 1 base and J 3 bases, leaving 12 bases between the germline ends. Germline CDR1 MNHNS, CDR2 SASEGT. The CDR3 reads CASSEEVGAYTEAFF. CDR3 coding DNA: TGTGCCAGCAGTGAAGAAGTGGGGGCTTACACTGAAGCTTTCTTT.

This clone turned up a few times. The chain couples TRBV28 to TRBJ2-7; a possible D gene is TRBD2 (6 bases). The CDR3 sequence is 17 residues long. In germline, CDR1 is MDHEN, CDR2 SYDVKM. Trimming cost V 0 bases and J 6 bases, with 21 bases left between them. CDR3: CASSLCVQGGDTGEQYF. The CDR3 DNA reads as TGTGCCAGCAGTTTATGCGTCCAGGGAGGAGATACGGGCGAGCAGTACTTC.

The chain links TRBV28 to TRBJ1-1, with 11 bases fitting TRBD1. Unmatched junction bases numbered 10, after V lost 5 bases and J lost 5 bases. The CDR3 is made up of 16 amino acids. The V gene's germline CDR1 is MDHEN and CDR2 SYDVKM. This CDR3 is CASSPSRGQGATEAFF. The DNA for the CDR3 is TGTGCCAGCAGTCCTAGTAGAGGACAGGGGGCGACTGAAGCTTTCTTT.

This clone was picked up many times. CDR3 nucleotides: TGCGCCAGCAGCCCGACTAGTTACTACGAGCAGTACTTC. Protein: CASSPTSYYEQYF. The chain carries TRBV5-1 and TRBJ2-7; D is perhaps TRBD2 (6 bases). Germline V gene lookup returns CDR1 SGHRS and CDR2 YFSETQ. The CDR3 is made up of 13 amino acids. With 4 bases removed from V and 3 bases from J, the gap between germline ends came to 11 bases. The whole variable domain, filled in from reference TRBV5-1 and TRBJ2-7, reads KAGVTQTPRYLIKTRGQQVTLSCSPISGHRSVSWYQQTPGQGLQFLFEYFSETQRNKGNFPGRFSGRQFSNSRSEMNVSTLELGDSALYLCASSPTSYYEQYFGPGTRLTVT.